Listed here are 20 T cell receptor beta chains from one sample, sequenced in a study. TCRdb re-called the 5' RACE reads through MiXCR, storing one row per CDR3 protein. The sample yields roughly 64,000 distinct CDR3 sequences, roughly 22% seen once. Material: memory CD4+ T cells sorted from a lymph node. The subset denotes: memory CD4+ T cells, CD4+CD45RO+CD25-. The receptor set was obtained from a female donor with breast cancer.

This clonotype was seen ten or more times. CDR3 amino acids: CASSFHQAGYTF. The CDR3 coding sequence is TGTGCCAGCAGCTTCCATCAGGCTGGCTACACCTTC. The chain joins TRBV7-2 to TRBJ1-2; no definite D call. Germline assignment: CDR1 SGHTA and CDR2 FQGNSA. The CDR3 is 12 residues long. Trimming pared 3 bases from V and 7 bases from J, leaving 9 bases between.

The gene calls are TRBV7-3 and TRBJ2-5; D gene uncertain. CDR1 is SGHTA and CDR2 is FQGTGA in the germline V gene. Trimming stripped 5 bases from V and 5 bases from J, with 15 bases between. This CDR3 is built from 14 residues. The CDR3 DNA is TGTGCCAGCAGCCCGACGAGGTCGGGTGAGACCCAGTACTTC. It translates to CASSPTRSGETQYF.

This clonotype was observed a handful of times. The chain carries TRBV7-2 and TRBJ2-5; 12 nucleotides agree with TRBD2. Trimming cost V 2 bases and J 6 bases; bases outside gene matches: 7. CDR3 size: 16 residues. Germline assignment: CDR1 SGHTA and CDR2 FQGNSA. The CDR3 loop is CASSLPTSGSGKTQYF. The CDR3 DNA reads TGTGCCAGCAGCTTACCGACTAGCGGGAGCGGGAAGACCCAGTACTTC.

This clonotype was observed a few times. V and J are TRBV18 and TRBJ2-7, with 15 bases lining up with TRBD2. Trimming removed 6 bases from V and 4 bases from J; junction bases left unmatched: 7. Per the germline V gene, CDR1 is KGHSH and CDR2 is LQKENI. The CDR3 runs 16 residues. CDR3 sequence reads: CASSPGLAGGGYEQYF. The DNA of the CDR3 is TGTGCCAGCTCCCCGGGACTAGCGGGAGGAGGGTACGAGCAGTACTTC.

This clonotype was seen more than once but under ten times. The chain links TRBV5-6 to TRBJ1-1; D is possibly TRBD1 (5 bases). The V end lost 1 base, the J end lost 6 bases, and 10 bases lay between the germline ends. The CDR3 runs 13 residues. Per germline, CDR1 SGHDT and CDR2 YYEEEE. Written as DNA, the CDR3 is TGTGCCAGCAGCTTGTGGCAGGGCGCTGAAGCTTTCTTT. Its translation: CASSLWQGAEAFF. The whole variable domain, remainder taken from reference TRBV5-6 and TRBJ1-1, is DAGVTQSPTHLIKTRGQQVTLRCSPKSGHDTVSWYQQALGQGPQFIFQYYEEEERQRGNFPDRFSGHQFPNYSSELNVNALLLGDSALYLCASSLWQGAEAFFGQGTRLTVV.

The J gene is TRBJ2-2, the V gene TRBV5-1; a weak D match, TRBD1 (6 bases). Germline CDR1 reads SGHRS; CDR2 reads YFSETQ. The ends were cut back, 2 bases at V and 5 bases at J, with 13 bases in the middle. The CDR3 is made up of 15 amino acids. CDR3 coding DNA: TGCGCCAGCAGCTTCAGGGGACAAGCAACCGGGGAGCTGTTTTTT. Its translation is CASSFRGQATGELFF.

V gene TRBV5-1 combines with J gene TRBJ2-5; D remains unclear. This CDR3 contains 14 residues. With 0 bases removed from V and 5 bases from J, the gap between germline ends came to 11 bases. The V gene's germline CDR1 is SGHRS and CDR2 YFSETQ. In nucleotides, the CDR3 is TGCGCCAGCAGCTTGGAGGTGGGTACGGAGACCCAGTACTTC. It codes for CASSLEVGTETQYF. Supplemented by reference TRBV5-1 and TRBJ2-5, the full variable domain reads KAGVTQTPRYLIKTRGQQVTLSCSPISGHRSVSWYQQTPGQGLQFLFEYFSETQRNKGNFPGRFSGRQFSNSRSEMNVSTLELGDSALYLCASSLEVGTETQYFGPGTRLLVL.

This clonotype was seen ten or more times. The rearrangement links TRBV7-3 to TRBJ2-3, with 8 nucleotides matching TRBD2. Trimming cost V 4 bases and J 2 bases; bases outside gene matches: 11. The germline V gene encodes CDR1 SGHTA and CDR2 FQGTGA. This CDR3 has 17 amino acids. The CDR3 spells CASSSGAAGANTDTQYF. Here the CDR3 DNA reads TGTGCCAGCAGCTCGGGGGCAGCGGGAGCGAACACAGATACGCAGTATTTT.

This clonotype has a handful of counts. This chain links TRBV7-2 with TRBJ2-7; 7 bases agree with TRBD2. The length of the CDR3 is 15 residues. Trimming took 2 bases from V and 4 from J; bases not matched to a gene: 8. Germline lookup yields CDR1 SGHTA and CDR2 FQGNSA. The CDR3 reads CASSLKGSSGYEQYF. In DNA form, the CDR3 reads TGTGCCAGCAGCTTAAAGGGGTCTAGCGGTTACGAGCAGTACTTC.

This clonotype was observed at least ten times. The chain couples TRBV7-6 to TRBJ2-2; D remains ambiguous. The length of the CDR3 is 13 residues. Deletions cut 2 bases from V and 7 bases from J, with 8 bases between. Germline CDR1 SGHVS, CDR2 FNYEAQ. CDR3 region: CASSLSRVGELFF. CDR3 nucleotide sequence: TGTGCCAGCAGCTTATCAAGGGTCGGGGAGCTGTTTTTT.

The gene calls are TRBV5-1 and TRBJ2-5, with D perhaps being TRBD1 or TRBD2 (5 bases each). V was trimmed by 4 bases and J by 5 bases, leaving 18 bases between them. The length of the CDR3 is 15 residues. CDR1 is SGHRS and CDR2 is YFSETQ in the germline V gene. CDR3 amino acids: CASSITGTEEETQYF. The CDR3 DNA sequence: TGCGCCAGCAGCATTACCGGGACGGAGGAGGAGACCCAGTACTTC. Full variable domain (missing parts from reference TRBV5-1 and TRBJ2-5): KAGVTQTPRYLIKTRGQQVTLSCSPISGHRSVSWYQQTPGQGLQFLFEYFSETQRNKGNFPGRFSGRQFSNSRSEMNVSTLELGDSALYLCASSITGTEEETQYFGPGTRLLVL.

The J gene is TRBJ2-1, the V gene TRBV12-3 or TRBV12-4; no clear D gene. The CDR3 contains 14 residues. Trimming removed 5 bases from V and 9 bases from J, with 17 bases in between. The CDR3 DNA follows: TGTGCCAGCAGTCGCCAACCGGTTAGTGGTGAGCAGTTCTTC. This translates into CASSRQPVSGEQFF.

This clonotype was observed many times. The CDR3 bases are TGTGCCAGCAGCTTAGAACGTCAGTCCAATGAGCAGTTCTTC. Protein: CASSLERQSNEQFF. The chain couples TRBV7-2 to TRBJ2-1, with no clear D. The germline V and J ends were trimmed by 1 base and 6 bases, with 10 bases remaining between them. The CDR3 length is 14 residues. In germline, CDR1 is SGHTA, CDR2 FQGNSA.

V usage is TRBV20-1 and J usage is TRBJ2-3; D is possibly TRBD1 or TRBD2 (6 bases each). Germline V CDR1 and CDR2: DFQATT, SNEGSKA (reference sequence). This CDR3 region has 12 residues. The germline V and J ends were trimmed by 3 bases and 6 bases, with 10 bases remaining between them. The CDR3 DNA is TGCAGTGCTAGTCGGGGGCTGGATACGCAGTATTTT. Amino acid sequence: CSASRGLDTQYF.

A single count supports this clonotype. A much larger clone is a single base away; this may be a read error. The DNA of the CDR3 is TGTGCCAGCAGTAATATAGGACAGGGGAATCGGAAGCAGTTCTTC. Encoded protein: CASSNIGQGNRKQFF. The rearrangement uses TRBV9 and TRBJ2-1, with 9 bases that match TRBD1. The ends lost 5 bases at V and 11 bases at J; junction bases unmatched: 14. CDR3 length equals 15 residues. From germline, CDR1 is SGDLS and CDR2 YYNGEE. Based on the CDR3 plus reference TRBV9 and TRBJ2-1, the full variable domain is DSGVTQTPKHLITATGQRVTLRCSPRSGDLSVYWYQQSLDQGLQFLIQYYNGEERAKGNILERFSAQQFPDLHSELNLSSLELGDSALYFCASSNIGQGNRKQFFGPGTRLTVL.

This chain links TRBV4-3 with TRBJ1-1; possible D gene TRBD1, 5 bases. Deletions cut 6 bases from V and 1 base from J, with 12 bases between. CDR3 length: 14 residues. Germline V gene data show CDR1 as LGHNA and CDR2 as YSLEER. The CDR3 region has the DNA TGCGCCAGCAGGGACGAAGGGGCGAACACTGAAGCTTTCTTT. Translated: CASRDEGANTEAFF.

About this clonotype itself: This may be a read error, as it is one base from a much larger clone. The CDR3 does not end in the conserved phenylalanine or tryptophan, so this is likely a read error. The chain couples TRBV20-1 to TRBJ1-1, with no clear D. Germline loops: CDR1 DFQATT, CDR2 SNEGSKA (reference sequence). CDR3 length: 12 amino acids. The V end lost 7 bases, the J end lost 1 base, and 10 bases lay between the germline ends. The CDR3 here is CSGARENTEAFS. The DNA of the CDR3 is TGCAGTGGGGCCCGGGAGAACACTGAAGCTTTCTCT.

The rearrangement links TRBV6-6 to TRBJ2-2; D is possibly TRBD1 or TRBD2 (6 bases each). This CDR3 contains 14 residues. Germline assignment: CDR1 MNHNY and CDR2 SVGAGI (reference sequence). Trimming removed 2 bases from V and 7 bases from J, with 11 bases in between. CDR3 coding DNA: TGTGCCAGCAGTTACCGGACAGCGGGCGGGGAGCTGTTTTTT. This encodes CASSYRTAGGELFF.

This clonotype was counted at least ten times. The chain has TRBV7-3 and TRBJ2-3; possibly TRBD2 for D (6 bases). Germline CDR1 is SGHTA and CDR2 is FQGTGA. V dropped 8 bases and J dropped 0 bases, with 12 bases sitting between them. The CDR3 length is 14 residues. The CDR3 region is CASSGSGSTDTQYF. The CDR3 DNA sequence: TGTGCCAGCTCGGGGAGCGGGAGCACAGATACGCAGTATTTT.

This clonotype showed up just a few times. This chain uses TRBV4-3 with TRBJ2-5, with 10 bases matching TRBD2. CDR1 LGHNA and CDR2 YSLEER come from the germline V gene. The CDR3 is 17 amino acids. V lost 4 bases to trimming and J lost 5 bases; unmatched junction nucleotides: 13. The CDR3 region has the DNA TGCGCCAGCAGCCTCGAGTGGAGCGGGAGGGCGGGGGAGACCCAGTACTTC. Translation: CASSLEWSGRAGETQYF.